Listed here are 19 T cell receptor beta chains from one sample, sequenced in a study of blood T cell repertoires in COVID-19. The protocol was immunoSEQ multiplex PCR, while the TCRdb copy is restricted to in-frame clones and leaves out a portion. Of over 65,000 clones detected, 81% appear once; the ten largest clones hold 9.2%. The sample consisted of peripheral blood. The receptors come from a human donor in a cohort sampled during active COVID-19.

This clone was observed a single time. The chain uses TRBV2 and TRBJ2-5; D not certain. The V end was cut by 9 bases, the J end by 6 bases, with 14 bases between. The CDR3 is 12 amino acids. Germline CDR1 and CDR2: SNHLY and FYNNEI. The CDR3 sequence is CASIRLGKTQYF. For the CDR3, the DNA is TGTGCCAGTATAAGACTGGGTAAGACCCAGTACTTC.

This clone was picked up one time. The J gene is TRBJ2-1, the V gene TRBV11-2; 8 bases line up with TRBD2. This CDR3 has 16 residues. CDR1 and CDR2 from the germline V gene are SGHAT and FQNNGV. V dropped 4 bases and J dropped 2; count of bases not matched to a gene: 7. The CDR3 coding sequence is TGTGCCAGCAGCTCCACTAGCGGCCGAACCTACAATGAGCAGTTCTTC. It is translated as CASSSTSGRTYNEQFF.

This chain joins TRBV18 and TRBJ1-5; D gene ambiguous. Trimming stripped 3 bases from V and 8 bases from J, with 11 bases between. This CDR3 is 13 amino acids long. Germline CDR1 is KGHSH and CDR2 is LQKENI. CDR3 sequence reads: CASSPDQREPQHF. The CDR3 region has the DNA TGTGCCAGCTCACCTGACCAGCGGGAGCCCCAGCATTTT.

This rearrangement joins TRBV29-1 to TRBJ2-7; the match to TRBD1 covers 11 bases. This CDR3 contains 14 residues. J was trimmed by 0 bases and V by 5 bases; bases with no gene match: 3. CDR1 and CDR2 (germline): SQVTM, ANQGSEA. This chain's CDR3 is CSVRGTGGSYEQYF. The CDR3 region has the DNA TGCAGCGTTAGAGGGACAGGGGGCTCCTACGAGCAGTACTTC.

The genes are TRBV18 and TRBJ2-5, with D maybe TRBD2 (5 bases). The germline V gene has CDR1 KGHSH and CDR2 LQKENI. CDR3 size: 14 residues. Trimming shortened V by 2 bases and J by 7 bases, and 14 bases separated the two germline ends. CDR3 sequence (DNA): TGTGCCAGCTCACCAGACTTGTCGGCGGGGACCCAGTACTTC. Translating it yields CASSPDLSAGTQYF.

V gene TRBV3-1 (or the pseudogene TRBV3-2) combines with J gene TRBJ2-3; no clear D. V was pared by 8 bases and J by 0 bases, with 15 bases between. The CDR3 covers 15 residues. Germline V CDR1 and CDR2: LGHDT, YNNKEL (reference sequence). CDR3 nucleotides: TGTGCCAGCGTCGGTCTTTTTTCTAGCACAGATACGCAGTATTTT. Encoded protein: CASVGLFSSTDTQYF.

This sequence joins TRBV28 and TRBJ1-4; TRBD1 is a possible D gene (6 bases). Deletions cut 5 bases from V and 5 bases from J, with 21 bases between. The CDR3 has 17 amino acids. Germline V gene lookup returns CDR1 MDHEN and CDR2 SYDVKM. CDR3: CASSPRGSRGGNEKLFF. The CDR3 DNA sequence: TGTGCCAGCAGTCCCCGAGGAAGCAGGGGAGGGAATGAAAAACTGTTTTTT.

The chain recombines TRBV18 with TRBJ2-7; D unclear. V gave up 2 bases and J gave up 2 bases, with 7 bases separating them. Germline CDR1 is KGHSH and CDR2 is LQKENI. The CDR3 is made up of 13 amino acids. Written as DNA, the CDR3 is TGTGCCAGCTCACCAGTCTCTACCTACGAGCAGTACTTC. Translated, it gives CASSPVSTYEQYF.

This clone has a handful of counts. The chain combines TRBV27 with TRBJ2-1; 10 nucleotides agree with TRBD2. The ends lost 6 bases at V and 10 bases at J; junction bases unmatched: 12. The germline V gene encodes CDR1 MNHEY and CDR2 SMNVEV (reference sequence). The CDR3 is 15 amino acids. The CDR3 here is CASRPWTSGNSEQFF. CDR3 DNA sequence: TGTGCCAGCAGGCCTTGGACTAGCGGAAATTCAGAGCAGTTCTTC.

This clone was seen a handful of times. The chain joins TRBV19 to TRBJ1-5; a possible D gene is TRBD1 (5 bases). CDR3 length: 18 amino acids. Germline CDR1 and CDR2: LNHDA and SQIVND (reference sequence). V was clipped by 4 bases and J by 0 bases, with 19 bases between them. The chain's CDR3 is CASSTRRQFNYSNQPQHF. The DNA of the CDR3 is TGTGCCAGTAGTACAAGGCGACAGTTCAACTATAGCAATCAGCCCCAGCATTTT. The variable domain in full, completed from reference TRBV19 and TRBJ1-5, reads DGGITQSPKYLFRKEGQNVTLSCEQNLNHDAMYWYRQDPGQGLRLIYYSQIVNDFQKGDIAEGYSVSREKKESFPLTVTSAQKNPTAFYLCASSTRRQFNYSNQPQHFGDGTRLSIL.

V gene TRBV12-3 or TRBV12-4 combines with J gene TRBJ2-1; the D gene is possibly TRBD1 (5 bases). V lost 0 bases to trimming and J lost 10 bases, with 7 bases between them. The CDR3 is 12 residues long. The CDR3 coding sequence is TGTGCCAGCAGTTTAGCGCGGACAGAGCAGTTCTTC. It encodes CASSLARTEQFF.

The CDR3 protein is CASSLAAWGLGADTQYF. The CDR3 DNA follows: TGTGCCAGCAGCTTAGCCGCTTGGGGGCTCGGGGCAGATACGCAGTATTTT. The J gene is TRBJ2-3, the V gene TRBV7-9; a possible D gene is TRBD1 (6 bases). This CDR3 spans 17 amino acids. Looked up from germline, CDR1 is SEHNR and CDR2 is FQNEAQ (reference sequence). Trimming stripped 0 bases from V and 4 bases from J, with 17 bases between. Looking up the rest from reference TRBV7-9 and TRBJ2-3 gives the full variable domain: DTGVSQNPRHKITKRGQNVTFRCDPISEHNRLYWYRQTLGQGPEFLTYFQNEAQLEKSRLLSDRFSAERPKGSFSTLEIQRTEQGDSAMYLCASSLAAWGLGADTQYFGPGTRLTVL.

The chain combines TRBV6-1 with TRBJ1-4; 7 nucleotides match TRBD1. Germline loops: CDR1 MNHNS, CDR2 SASEGT. Trimming at V came to 3 bases and at J to 6 bases, leaving 7 bases not matched to a gene. The CDR3 is 15 residues long. The CDR3 nucleotides are TGTGCCAGCAGTGAGATTAACAGGGGCGATGAAAAACTGTTTTTT. This gives the protein CASSEINRGDEKLFF.

This clone was counted once. The J gene is TRBJ2-1, the V gene TRBV10-3; 7 bases map to TRBD2. CDR1 and CDR2 from the germline V gene are ENHRY and SYGVKD. The CDR3 extends over 15 amino acids. With 7 bases clipped from V and 5 bases from J, the junction kept 11 bases outside the gene matches. CDR3 bases: TGTGCCATCACCGGAGAGGGAGGGCCCAACAATGAGCAGTTCTTC. Translated, it gives CAITGEGGPNNEQFF.

This sequence joins TRBV19 and TRBJ1-2, with D maybe TRBD1 (5 bases). Germline CDR1 and CDR2: LNHDA and SQIVND (reference sequence). Deletions cut 6 bases from V and 6 bases from J, with 14 bases between. The CDR3 contains 13 residues. The CDR3 here is CASSLQWGDGYTF. Written as DNA, the CDR3 is TGTGCCAGTAGCCTACAGTGGGGGGATGGCTACACCTTC.

This chain links TRBV19 with TRBJ1-2; no definite D call. CDR3 length: 13 amino acids. The V end was cut by 6 bases, the J end by 4 bases, with 12 bases between. From germline, CDR1 is LNHDA and CDR2 SQIVND (reference sequence). The CDR3 DNA follows: TGTGCCAGTAGCGAGGATGGACTCTATGGCTACACCTTC. It translates to CASSEDGLYGYTF.

This clone was seen a few times. The chain employs TRBV2 and TRBJ2-7, with 10 bases matching TRBD1. In germline, CDR1 is SNHLY, CDR2 FYNNEI. Trimming removed 4 bases from V and 9 bases from J; junction bases left unmatched: 6. This CDR3 contains 13 residues. The CDR3 bases are TGTGCCAGCAGTGGGGGACAGGGGCTTGGGCAGTACTTC. Its protein product is CASSGGQGLGQYF.

The genes are TRBV29-1 and TRBJ1-5; D is ambiguous. Looked up from germline, CDR1 is SQVTM and CDR2 is ANQGSEA. The CDR3 is 13 residues long. The V end lost 3 bases, the J end lost 4 bases, and 10 bases lay between the germline ends. DNA for the CDR3: TGCAGCGTTGAGGAACAGCCAAATCAGCCCCAGCATTTT. The encoded protein is CSVEEQPNQPQHF.

V is TRBV27 and J is TRBJ2-3; the D gene is possibly TRBD1 (7 bases). Germline CDR1 is MNHEY and CDR2 is SMNVEV (reference sequence). The ends were cut back, 7 bases at V and 5 bases at J, with 10 bases in the middle. The CDR3 consists of 12 residues. Here the CDR3 reads CASNRGGDTQYF. CDR3 coding DNA: TGTGCCAGCAACAGGGGAGGAGATACGCAGTATTTT.